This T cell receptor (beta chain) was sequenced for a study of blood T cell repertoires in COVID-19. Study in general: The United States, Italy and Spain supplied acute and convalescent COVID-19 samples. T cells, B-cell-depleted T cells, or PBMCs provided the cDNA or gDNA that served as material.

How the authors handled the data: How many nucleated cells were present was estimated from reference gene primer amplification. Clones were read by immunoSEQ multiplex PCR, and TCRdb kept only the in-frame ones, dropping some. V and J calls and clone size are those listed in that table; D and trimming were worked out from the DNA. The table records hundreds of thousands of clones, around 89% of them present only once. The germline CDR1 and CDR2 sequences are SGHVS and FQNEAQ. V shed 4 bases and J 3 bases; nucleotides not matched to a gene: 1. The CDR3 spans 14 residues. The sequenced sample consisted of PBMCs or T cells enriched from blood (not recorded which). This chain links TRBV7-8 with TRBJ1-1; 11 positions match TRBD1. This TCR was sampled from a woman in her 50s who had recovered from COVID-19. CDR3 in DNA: TGTGCCAGCAGCTGGGACAGGGGGGACACTGAAGCTTTCTTT. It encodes CASSWDRGDTEAFF.